This TCR beta chain was sequenced during a study of blood T cells in healthy people across ages. Germline V CDR1 and CDR2: WNHNN, SYGVQD (reference sequence). This CDR3 region has 12 residues. V was clipped by 2 bases and J by 8 bases, with 7 bases between them. This clonotype was recorded only once. Alongside a J-beta primer mix, a sample-barcoded 5' primer served in a second PCR lasting 7 to 11 cycles. The authors tagged each cDNA molecule using a template-switch adaptor with 12 random nucleotides. Each sample yielded at least 3 million CDR3-containing paired-end reads. TCRdb called the 5' RACE reads again in MiXCR, with one record for every CDR3 protein. The sample holds almost 800,000 distinct CDR3 sequences, 58% seen once. Sample donors were healthy Caucasian individuals that came from Russia, aged 6 to 90. Isolation per sample recovered at least 7 million PBMCs.

The receptor was derived from a man younger than 40 in good health. The sequenced sample consisted of blood. The V and J genes are TRBV10-1 and TRBJ1-5; no firm D call. The CDR3 sequence is CASSETAKPQHF. The CDR3 DNA sequence: TGCGCCAGCAGTGAGACGGCGAAGCCCCAGCATTTT.